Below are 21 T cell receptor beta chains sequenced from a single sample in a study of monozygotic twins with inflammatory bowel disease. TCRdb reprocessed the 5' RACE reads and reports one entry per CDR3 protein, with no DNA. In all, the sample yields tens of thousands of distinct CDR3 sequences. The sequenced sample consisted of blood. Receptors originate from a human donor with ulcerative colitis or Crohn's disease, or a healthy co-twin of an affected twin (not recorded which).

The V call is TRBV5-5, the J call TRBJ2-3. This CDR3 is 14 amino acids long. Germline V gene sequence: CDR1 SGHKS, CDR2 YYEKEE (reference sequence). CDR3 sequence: CASSLPESTDTQYF.

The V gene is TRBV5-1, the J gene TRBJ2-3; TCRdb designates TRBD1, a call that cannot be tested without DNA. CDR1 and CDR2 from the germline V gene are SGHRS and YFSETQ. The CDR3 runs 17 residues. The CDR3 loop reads CASSLGTPRGARDTQYF.

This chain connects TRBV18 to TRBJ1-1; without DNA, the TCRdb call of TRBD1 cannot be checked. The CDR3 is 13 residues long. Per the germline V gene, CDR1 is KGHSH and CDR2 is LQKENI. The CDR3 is CASSGQKNTEAFF. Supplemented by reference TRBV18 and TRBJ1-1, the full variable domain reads NAGVMQNPRHLVRRRGQEARLRCSPMKGHSHVYWYRQLPEEGLKFMVYLQKENIIDESGMPKERFSAEFPKEGPSILRIQQVVRGDSAAYFCASSGQKNTEAFFGQGTRLTVV.

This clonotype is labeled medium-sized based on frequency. CDR3 sequence: CASSADINTEAFF. The chain uses TRBV7-6 and TRBJ1-1. Germline CDR1 and CDR2: SGHVS and FNYEAQ. CDR3 length: 13 amino acids.

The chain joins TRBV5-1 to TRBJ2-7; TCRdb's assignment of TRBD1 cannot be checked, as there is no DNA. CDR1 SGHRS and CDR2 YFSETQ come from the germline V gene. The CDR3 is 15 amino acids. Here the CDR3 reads CASSLDTGGYGEQYF.

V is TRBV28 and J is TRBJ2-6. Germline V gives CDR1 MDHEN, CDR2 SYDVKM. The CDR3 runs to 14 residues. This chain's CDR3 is CAIRGRSGANVLTF.

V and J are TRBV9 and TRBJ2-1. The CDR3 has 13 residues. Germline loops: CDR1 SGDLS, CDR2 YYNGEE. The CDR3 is CASSVAAWGEQFF.

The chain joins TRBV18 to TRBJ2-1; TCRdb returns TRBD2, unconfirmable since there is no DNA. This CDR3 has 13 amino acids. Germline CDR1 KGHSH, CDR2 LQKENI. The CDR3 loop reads CASSPPGSGEQFF.

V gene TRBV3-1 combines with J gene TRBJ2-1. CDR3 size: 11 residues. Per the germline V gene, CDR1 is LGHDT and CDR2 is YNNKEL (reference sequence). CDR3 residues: CASSDYNEQFF.

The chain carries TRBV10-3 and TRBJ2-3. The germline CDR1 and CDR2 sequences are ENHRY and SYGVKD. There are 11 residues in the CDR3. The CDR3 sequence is CVISDREMQYF.

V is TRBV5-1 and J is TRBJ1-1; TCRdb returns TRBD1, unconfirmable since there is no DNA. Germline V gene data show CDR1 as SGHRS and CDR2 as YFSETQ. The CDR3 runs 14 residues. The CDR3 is CASSLGGQDYEAFF.

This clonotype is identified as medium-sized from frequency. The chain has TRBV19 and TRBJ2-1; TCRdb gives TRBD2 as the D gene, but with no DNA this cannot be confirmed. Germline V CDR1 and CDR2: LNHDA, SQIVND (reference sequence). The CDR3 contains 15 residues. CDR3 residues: CASSITGTSGNEQFF.

The CDR3 is CASSARPGTVNQETQYF. The rearrangement uses TRBV7-2 and TRBJ2-5; TCRdb's D gene call, TRBD1, goes unchecked for lack of DNA. The CDR3 loop spans 17 amino acids. Looked up from germline, CDR1 is SGHTA and CDR2 is FQGNSA.

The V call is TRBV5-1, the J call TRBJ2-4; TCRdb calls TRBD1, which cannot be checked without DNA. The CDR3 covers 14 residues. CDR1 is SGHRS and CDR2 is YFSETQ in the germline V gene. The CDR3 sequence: CASSLEGFKNIQYF.

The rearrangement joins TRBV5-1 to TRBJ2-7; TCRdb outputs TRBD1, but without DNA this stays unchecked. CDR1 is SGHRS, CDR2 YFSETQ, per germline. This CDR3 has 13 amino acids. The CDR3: CASSTDMGREQYF.

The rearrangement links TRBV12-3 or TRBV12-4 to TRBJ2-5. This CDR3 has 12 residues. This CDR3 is CASSLNQETQYF.

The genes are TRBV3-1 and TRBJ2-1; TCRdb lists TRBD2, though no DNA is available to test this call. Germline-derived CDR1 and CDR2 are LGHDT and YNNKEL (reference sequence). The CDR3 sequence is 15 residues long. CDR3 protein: CASSQVTSFYNEQFF.

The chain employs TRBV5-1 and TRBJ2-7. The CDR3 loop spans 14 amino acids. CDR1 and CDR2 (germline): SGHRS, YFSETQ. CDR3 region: CASSPSYPSYEQYF.

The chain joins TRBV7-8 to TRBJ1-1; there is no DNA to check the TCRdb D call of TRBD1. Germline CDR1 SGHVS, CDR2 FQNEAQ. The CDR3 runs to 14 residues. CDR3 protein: CASSPGRRNTEAFF.

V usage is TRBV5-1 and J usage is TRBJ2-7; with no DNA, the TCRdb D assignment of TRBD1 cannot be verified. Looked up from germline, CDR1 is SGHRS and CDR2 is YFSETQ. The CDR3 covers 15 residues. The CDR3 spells CASSLSGTASYEQYF.

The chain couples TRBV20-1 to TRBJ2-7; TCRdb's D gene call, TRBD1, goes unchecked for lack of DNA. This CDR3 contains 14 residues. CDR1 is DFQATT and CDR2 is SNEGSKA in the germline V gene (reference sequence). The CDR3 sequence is CSALRTESSYEQYF.